Following are 6 T cell receptor beta chains from one sample sequenced in a study of shared clonotypes between healthy human individuals. Sequencing used immunoSEQ multiplex PCR; TCRdb keeps in-frame clones, though not all of them. Among under 2.5 million clones listed, about 90% were seen once. The sequencing input was naive CD4+ T cells from PBMCs. Subset indicated: CD45RA+ positively selected. The receptors were sampled from a man in his late teens or twenties in good health. Some clones in this sample may be carry-over from other donors' samples.

The chain uses TRBV14 and TRBJ1-2; the D is unclear. V was pared by 4 bases and J by 8 bases, with 14 bases between. The CDR3 contains 13 residues. The V gene's germline CDR1 is SGHDN and CDR2 FVKESK. The CDR3 sequence: CASSPGNSGGYTF. The CDR3 bases are TGTGCCAGCAGCCCCGGGAATAGTGGAGGCTACACCTTC.

V gene TRBV4-3 combines with J gene TRBJ2-7; tentatively, D is TRBD1 (6 bases). Germline CDR1 LGHNA, CDR2 YSLEER. This CDR3 is 14 amino acids long. With 0 bases removed from V and 11 bases from J, the gap between germline ends came to 17 bases. The CDR3 region has the DNA TGCGCCAGCAGCCAAGACGTTCTGGGGGCCGCAGAGTACTTC. Translating it yields CASSQDVLGAAEYF.

V is TRBV5-4 and J is TRBJ1-1, with a tentative D call TRBD1 (5 bases). Trimming left V 0 bases short and J 4 bases short, with 10 bases between. The CDR3 runs to 14 residues. CDR1 is SGHNT and CDR2 is YYREEE in the germline V gene (reference sequence). CDR3: CASSLVGVGTEAFF. The CDR3 nucleotides are TGTGCCAGCAGCTTGGTAGGGGTGGGCACTGAAGCTTTCTTT.

In DNA form, the CDR3 reads TGCGCCAGCAGCGGTATAACAGGGGACACTGAAGCTTTCTTT. This codes for CASSGITGDTEAFF. The gene calls are TRBV5-1 and TRBJ1-1, with 7 bases identical to TRBD1. The germline gives CDR1 SGHRS, CDR2 YFSETQ. The CDR3 spans 14 residues. J was trimmed by 3 bases and V by 4 bases; bases with no gene match: 6.

This clone occurred many times. Other DNA variants within this sample encode the same CDR3. The chain joins TRBV7-6 to TRBJ2-2; 7 bases are a match to TRBD1. V trimming: 0 bases; J trimming: 3 bases; junction bases outside the gene matches: 4. Germline assignment: CDR1 SGHVS and CDR2 FNYEAQ. The CDR3 has 16 amino acids. CDR3 residues: CASSLAGGAYTGELFF. The CDR3 nucleotides read TGTGCCAGCAGCTTAGCAGGGGGCGCGTACACCGGGGAGCTGTTTTTT.

The chain has TRBV7-3 and TRBJ1-2; weak D call: TRBD1 (6 bases). The CDR3 spans 18 residues. V lost 0 bases and J lost 5, with 22 bases in between. Germline CDR1 and CDR2: SGHTA and FQGTGA. The CDR3 sequence is CASSLTGPGTPGAYGYTF. The DNA of the CDR3 is TGTGCCAGCAGCTTAACAGGGCCCGGGACGCCGGGGGCATATGGCTACACCTTC.